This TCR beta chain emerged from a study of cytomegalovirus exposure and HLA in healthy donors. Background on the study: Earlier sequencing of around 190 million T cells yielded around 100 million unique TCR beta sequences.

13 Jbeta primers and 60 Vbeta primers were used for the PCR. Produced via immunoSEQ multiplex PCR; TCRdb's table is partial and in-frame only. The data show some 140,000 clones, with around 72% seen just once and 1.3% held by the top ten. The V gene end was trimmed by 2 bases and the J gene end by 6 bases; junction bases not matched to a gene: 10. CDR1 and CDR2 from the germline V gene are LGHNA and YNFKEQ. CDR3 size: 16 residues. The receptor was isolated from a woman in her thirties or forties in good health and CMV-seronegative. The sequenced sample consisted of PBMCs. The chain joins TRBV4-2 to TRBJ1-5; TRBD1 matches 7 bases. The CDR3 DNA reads TGTGCCAGCAGCCAAACCCCGGGACAGCAAGGTCAGCCCCAGCATTTT. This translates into CASSQTPGQQGQPQHF.